The T cell receptor beta chain described here comes from a study of T cells in Graves' hyperthyroidism and ophthalmopathy. Study-wide results and caveats: Ophthalmopathy and stable hyperthyroidism were told apart by a 13 V-J model.

There were TCR beta CDR3 regions amplified from RNA transcripts. HTBI primers were used for first-round RT-PCR of the TCR CDR3. TCRdb itself ran the multiplex PCR reads through MiXCR, one entry per CDR3 protein. The data contain under 200,000 distinct CDR3 sequences, 9.4% of them singletons. This clonotype showed up many times. Its antigen is not known. Germline V gene sequence: CDR1 ENHRY, CDR2 SYGVKD. With 4 bases removed from V and 2 bases from J, the gap between germline ends came to 11 bases. The CDR3 has 14 residues. The study collected blood at first hyperthyroidism diagnosis, before any ophthalmopathy symptoms arose.

The chain joins TRBV10-3 to TRBJ1-1; D unclear. Material for sequencing was blood. The clonotype originates from a woman younger than 30 with Graves' hyperthyroidism that later progressed to Graves' ophthalmopathy. CDR3 DNA: TGTGCCATCAGTGCAACAGAGACCAACACTGAAGCTTTCTTT. This sequence encodes CAISATETNTEAFF.